The 19 T cell receptor beta chains below come from one sample, sequenced in a study of shared clonotypes between healthy human individuals. Only in-frame clones appear in the TCRdb table, and some are missing; sequencing was by immunoSEQ multiplex PCR. The sample contains over a million clones, around 98% of which appear only once. The specimen sequenced was naive CD4+ T cells sorted from blood. As for subset: CD45RA+ positively selected. These TCRs come from a man younger than 40 in good health.

The chain recombines TRBV11-2 with TRBJ1-1, with D maybe TRBD1 (5 bases). V dropped 5 bases and J dropped 0 bases, with 16 bases sitting between them. The germline V gene has CDR1 SGHAT and CDR2 FQNNGV. CDR3 size: 16 residues. In nucleotides, the CDR3 is TGTGCCAGCAGCCCCGTGAGGGGCACCTTGAACACTGAAGCTTTCTTT. Protein: CASSPVRGTLNTEAFF.

The chain joins TRBV6-1 to TRBJ1-1; D may be TRBD1 (5 bases). The CDR3 spans 12 residues. The ends were cut back, 10 bases at V and 6 bases at J, with 15 bases in the middle. Per germline, CDR1 MNHNS and CDR2 SASEGT. The CDR3: CATQAGLAEAFF. CDR3 bases: TGTGCCACCCAGGCAGGGCTTGCTGAAGCTTTCTTT.

The rearrangement joins TRBV18 to TRBJ1-5; D uncertain. V lost 6 bases to trimming and J lost 7 bases, with 13 bases between them. The germline V gene has CDR1 KGHSH and CDR2 LQKENI. The CDR3 covers 13 residues. CDR3 coding DNA: TGTGCCAGCTCGGTCCGCCCCAGGCAGCCCCAGCATTTT. Translating it yields CASSVRPRQPQHF.

V and J are TRBV6-1 and TRBJ2-1; D is uncertain. Looked up from germline, CDR1 is MNHNS and CDR2 is SASEGT. The germline V and J ends were trimmed by 6 bases and 4 bases, with 16 bases remaining between them. This CDR3 is 15 amino acids long. This CDR3 is CASSRNPDGYNEQFF. CDR3 nucleotide sequence: TGTGCCAGCAGCCGAAACCCGGACGGATACAATGAGCAGTTCTTC.

The rearrangement uses TRBV5-4 and TRBJ2-7, with TRBD1 matching 8 bases. The germline gives CDR1 SGHNT, CDR2 YYREEE (reference sequence). CDR3 length equals 14 residues. V was clipped by 3 bases and J by 5 bases; unmatched bases: 7. The CDR3 sequence: CASSSTGAGNEQYF. The CDR3 coding sequence is TGTGCCAGCAGCTCGACAGGGGCGGGGAACGAGCAGTACTTC.

This clone has only one observation. The J gene is TRBJ2-7, the V gene TRBV19; 10 bases map to TRBD1. This CDR3 has 15 residues. Germline CDR1 LNHDA, CDR2 SQIVND (reference sequence). Trimming cost V 5 bases and J 2 bases; bases outside gene matches: 6. The CDR3 coding sequence is TGTGCCAGTAGTCTCCGGGACAGGGGAGCCTACGAGCAGTACTTC. Its translation: CASSLRDRGAYEQYF.

J is TRBJ2-3 and V is TRBV28; TRBD2 agrees at 9 bases. In germline, CDR1 is MDHEN, CDR2 SYDVKM. The ends lost 5 bases at V and 1 base at J; junction bases unmatched: 4. The CDR3 spans 15 residues. The CDR3 DNA reads TGTGCCAGCAGTCCTAGCGGGATGGGCACAGATACGCAGTATTTT. Its translation is CASSPSGMGTDTQYF.

The chain has TRBV9 and TRBJ2-5; 8 bases map to TRBD2. From germline, CDR1 is SGDLS and CDR2 YYNGEE. The trim removed 2 bases at V and 4 bases at J, leaving 10 bases unmatched. The CDR3 runs to 16 residues. The CDR3 region is CASSVRGVAGLETQYF. The CDR3 bases are TGTGCCAGCAGCGTGCGGGGGGTAGCGGGCCTAGAGACCCAGTACTTC.

In DNA, the CDR3 is TGTGCCAGCAGTTACCAGACAGGGTCGATGAACACTGAAGCTTTCTTT. This codes for CASSYQTGSMNTEAFF. The J gene is TRBJ1-1, the V gene TRBV6-5; 7 positions match TRBD1. The CDR3 loop spans 16 amino acids. Germline assignment: CDR1 MNHEY and CDR2 SVGAGI. The V and J ends lost 2 bases and 0 bases, in that order; junction bases with no gene match: 6.

The rearrangement joins TRBV7-9 to TRBJ2-1; the D gene is possibly TRBD2 (5 bases). V was cut by 6 bases and J by 7 bases, with 13 bases left in between. The CDR3 extends over 13 amino acids. Germline V gene sequence: CDR1 SEHNR, CDR2 FQNEAQ (reference sequence). The CDR3 sequence is CASRLGVQNEQFF. The CDR3 DNA reads as TGTGCCAGCAGACTCGGGGTCCAGAATGAGCAGTTCTTC.

The chain links TRBV19 to TRBJ1-3, with unresolved D. The CDR3 runs to 17 residues. V lost 5 bases, J lost 0 bases, and 17 bases lay in between. Germline CDR1 is LNHDA and CDR2 is SQIVND (reference sequence). The CDR3 DNA reads as TGTGCCAGTAGTCTCCTACCCCGAACGAGCTCTGGAAACACCATATATTTT. Its protein is CASSLLPRTSSGNTIYF.

This clone is a singleton in its sample. V gene TRBV28 combines with J gene TRBJ1-2; TRBD1 matches at 8 bases. Trimming cost V 6 bases and J 6 bases; bases outside gene matches: 9. The CDR3 consists of 14 residues. The germline V gene has CDR1 MDHEN and CDR2 SYDVKM. The CDR3 nucleotides are TGTGCCAGCAGCCCATCCCCGGACAGGGATGGCTACACCTTC. Translation gives CASSPSPDRDGYTF.

This clone was observed once. The chain uses TRBV6-6 and TRBJ2-7; D remains unclear. The germline V gene encodes CDR1 MNHNY and CDR2 SVGAGI (reference sequence). The CDR3 consists of 14 residues. With 0 bases removed from V and 4 bases from J, the gap between germline ends came to 10 bases. Here the CDR3 DNA reads TGTGCCAGCAGTTACTCTGGGGTTGGGTACGAGCAGTACTTC. Protein product: CASSYSGVGYEQYF.

The genes are TRBV5-1 and TRBJ1-1; D possibly corresponds to TRBD1 (5 bases). The CDR3 length is 14 residues. Germline lookup yields CDR1 SGHRS and CDR2 YFSETQ. Trimming took 2 bases from V and 2 from J, leaving 10 bases between them. The CDR3 region is CASSFATANTEAFF. CDR3 DNA sequence: TGCGCCAGCAGCTTCGCGACAGCAAACACTGAAGCTTTCTTT.

The chain employs TRBV25-1 and TRBJ2-1, with a weak D call TRBD2 (6 bases). CDR1 MGHDK and CDR2 SYGVNS come from the germline V gene. Trimming stripped 3 bases from V and 5 bases from J, with 14 bases between. CDR3 length: 15 residues. The DNA of the CDR3 is TGTGCCAGCAGTGATGGAGGGACTCTTAACAATGAGCAGTTCTTC. Translating gives CASSDGGTLNNEQFF. The full variable domain, its missing parts supplied by reference TRBV25-1 and TRBJ2-1, is EADIYQTPRYLVIGTGKKITLECSQTMGHDKMYWYQQDPGMELHLIHYSYGVNSTEKGDLSSESTVSRIRTEHFPLTLESARPSHTSQYLCASSDGGTLNNEQFFGPGTRLTVL.

The V call is TRBV5-1, the J call TRBJ2-3; TRBD2 matches 7 bases. The germline gives CDR1 SGHRS, CDR2 YFSETQ. CDR3 length: 16 residues. V was clipped by 5 bases and J by 3 bases; unmatched bases: 12. The CDR3 region has the DNA TGCGCCAGCAGAAGTACCGGGACTATTATTACAGATACGCAGTATTTT. Translating gives CASRSTGTIITDTQYF. The full variable domain, completed using reference TRBV5-1 and TRBJ2-3, is KAGVTQTPRYLIKTRGQQVTLSCSPISGHRSVSWYQQTPGQGLQFLFEYFSETQRNKGNFPGRFSGRQFSNSRSEMNVSTLELGDSALYLCASRSTGTIITDTQYFGPGTRLTVL.

The CDR3 sequence is CASNSRNNYGYTF. CDR3 coding DNA: TGTGCCAGCAACTCAAGGAATAACTATGGCTACACCTTC. The chain uses TRBV28 and TRBJ1-2; D gene ambiguous. Trimming stripped 7 bases from V and 1 base from J, with 10 bases between. The CDR3 covers 13 residues. Germline V gene data show CDR1 as MDHEN and CDR2 as SYDVKM.

The genes are TRBV4-3 and TRBJ1-4, with 8 positions matching TRBD1. This CDR3 has 15 amino acids. Germline V gene sequence: CDR1 LGHNA, CDR2 YSLEER. V gave up 4 bases and J gave up 7 bases; unmatched junction bases: 8. Here the CDR3 DNA reads TGCGCCAGCAGCCTTACCCAGGGGGCGAGTGAAAAACTGTTTTTT. Amino acid sequence: CASSLTQGASEKLFF.

The chain uses TRBV6-1 and TRBJ1-5, with 9 positions matching TRBD1. V trimming: 1 base; J trimming: 5 bases; junction bases outside the gene matches: 3. The CDR3 runs 15 residues. The germline V gene encodes CDR1 MNHNS and CDR2 SASEGT. The chain's CDR3 is CASSEGTGAYQPQHF. In DNA, the CDR3 is TGTGCCAGCAGTGAAGGGACAGGGGCATATCAGCCCCAGCATTTT.